This T cell receptor beta chain was obtained from a study of T cell repertoires in ileal Crohn's disease. The overall study: Every patient was operated on for stricturing (about 60%) or penetrating (about 39%) complications. About half of patients got postoperative therapy: about twelve thiopurines, under 20 anti-TNF.

Included were adult ileal or ileocolonic Crohn's patients indicated for ileocolonic resection. This CDR3 is 12 amino acids long. CDR1 and CDR2 from the germline V gene are SEHNR and FQNEAQ (reference sequence). V gave up 1 base and J gave up 6 bases, with 6 bases separating them. The assay was immunoSEQ multiplex PCR, and TCRdb's table has in-frame clones only and misses some. The sample yields approximately 4,000 clones, roughly three quarters seen once. General study findings and limits: Clonal expansions were more frequent in active smokers than non-smokers at surgery.

Concerning this clone: What it recognizes is unknown.

This sequence joins TRBV7-9 and TRBJ1-2; D not resolved. Source material: ileal tissue. This sequence was found in an adult with Crohn's disease. The CDR3 nucleotides read TGTGCCAGCAGCTTAGAAGCGAATGGCTACACCTTC. Translation: CASSLEANGYTF.